This T cell receptor beta chain was observed in a study of T cell responses to AZD1222 COVID-19 vaccine listed by TCRdb under 2021. The study in broad terms: Because spike-specific TCR depth and breadth did not differ between the two schedules, AZD1222 recipients who got a second dose at roughly 4 weeks were pooled with those who got a second dose at roughly 12 weeks. Enrollment into the trials was organized by age into subgroups of 18-55, 56-69 and 70-plus years, and those subgroups contained 148, 28 and 57 TCR-sequenced participants, respectively. A total of 233 trial participants underwent TCR sequencing, of whom some 200 had received two doses of AZD1222 and roughly 26 had received two doses of the MenACWY control vaccine.

The intended sense of this specimen's time point label: baseline before first vaccination. The vaccinee samples were drawn from two UK trials, COV001 and COV002, one of which was a single-blind randomized controlled phase 2/3 trial testing AZD1222 (ChAdOx1 nCoV-19) in healthy adults. Trial participant PBMC samples were collected at day 0 and day 28 after the second dose for TCRbeta chain sequencing. Study-level results and caveats: Because no samples from the day 14 peak response were available, repertoires could be characterized only after the peak T cell response. Nearly half of unique spike-specific TCRs reportedly recognized epitopes outside regions mutated in the B.1.351 and B.1.1.7 variants. Most participants were white British and females outnumbered males, and the authors suggested that clonal diversity may have been underestimated. Only five to seven AZD1222 recipients were SARS-CoV-2 seropositive at baseline, limiting conclusions about previously exposed vaccinees. After two AZD1222 doses, both the breadth and the depth of spike-specific TCRs were significantly higher than at day 0 and than in MenACWY recipients. In the small 56-69-year group, the increase in depth fell short of significance, most likely because of low power. The whole spike protein was spanned by vaccine-associated CD4 TCRs, and dominant responses were seen in regions 160-218 and 743-854.

V lost 1 base and J lost 2 bases; the stretch between them is 7 bases long. Based on the germline V gene, the CDR1 and CDR2 sequences are SGHRS and YFSETQ. The CDR3 sequence holds 13 residues, the cysteine and phenylalanine included. Only CDR3 DNA is held: 39 bases, read in frame from base 1. Details on this clone: There is no known antigen for this receptor. No clone much larger than this one lies a single base away; base qualities are absent.

The CDR3 regions of human TCRbeta chains were analyzed by immunosequencing. Processing in the source paper ran as follows. Repertoire TCRs were matched against a reference library of SARS-CoV-2-specific TCRs generated with the MIRA antigen-specificity platform. Breadth was defined as the fraction of unique TCRs that were SARS-CoV-2-associated. Depth was defined as the fraction of total T cells that were SARS-CoV-2-associated. Each spike-specific TCR was assigned to its reactive spike region and to a CD4 or CD8 class using the MIRA data. Log10-transformed breadth and depth values were compared by one-way ANOVA with Sidak's multiple comparisons tests. TCRdb re-hosts the immuneACCESS table, in-frame sequences only. Its copies lack some clones; in the studies checked, an unresolved V gene accounts for under half of them, and the cause for the rest is not known. The V and J calls and clone size are taken from that table; D and trimming were inferred from the DNA. The sample table holds 120,000 or so clones, of which around 92% were seen once. The ten most abundant clones make up approximately 1% of the sample.

This clonotype originated in an adult in good health. Here the sequenced sample was peripheral blood, taken on day 0 of AZD1222 vaccination. The rearrangement combines TRBV5-1 with TRBJ2-7, with the D gene not confidently named. The DNA sequence follows: TGCGCCAGCAGCTTGCCGGGCACCTACGAGCAGTACTTC. It codes for CASSLPGTYEQYF.